This entry lists 13 T cell receptor beta chains sequenced from one sample in a study of blood T cell repertoires in COVID-19. Repertoires were generated with immunoSEQ multiplex PCR, while TCRdb's copy carries only in-frame clones and drops some. The top ten hold over 8.5% of the sample, which has 75,000 to 100,000 clones, 81% seen once. Sequenced input: peripheral blood. The receptors shown here come from a woman older than 75 with acute or convalescent COVID-19.

The rearrangement joins TRBV14 to TRBJ2-5, with 11 bases matching TRBD2. In germline, CDR1 is SGHDN, CDR2 FVKESK. The CDR3 length is 19 residues. Losses at the gene ends were 0 bases for V and 2 bases for J; bases not matched to a gene: 11. The DNA of the CDR3 is TGTGCCAGCAGCCAAGAATCGTCAGGACTAGCGGGCAGACAAGAGACCCAGTACTTC. It yields the protein CASSQESSGLAGRQETQYF.

J is TRBJ2-2 and V is TRBV2; possibly TRBD1 for D (6 bases). Per germline, CDR1 SNHLY and CDR2 FYNNEI. Trimming took 6 bases from V and 2 from J, leaving 13 bases between them. CDR3 length: 15 residues. The CDR3 DNA sequence: TGTGCCAGCAGGTCCGGGACATCTAACACCGGGGAGCTGTTTTTT. Its protein product is CASRSGTSNTGELFF.

V usage is TRBV13 and J usage is TRBJ2-3, with 11 positions matching TRBD2. The CDR3 totals 15 residues. Looked up from germline, CDR1 is PRHDT and CDR2 is FYEKMQ (reference sequence). The V gene end was trimmed by 5 bases and the J gene end by 6 bases; junction bases not matched to a gene: 7. In DNA form, the CDR3 reads TGTGCCAGCAGCCTGTACACTAGCGGGGGTGATACGCAGTATTTT. It translates to CASSLYTSGGDTQYF.

The chain has TRBV2 and TRBJ1-2, with a weak D call TRBD1 (5 bases). This CDR3 region has 14 residues. Trimming stripped 4 bases from V and 3 bases from J, with 12 bases between. Germline CDR1 reads SNHLY; CDR2 reads FYNNEI. CDR3 residues: CASSGPLGDYGYTF. As DNA, the CDR3 is TGTGCCAGCAGTGGGCCTTTAGGGGACTATGGCTACACCTTC.

The rearrangement joins TRBV19 to TRBJ1-1; 8 nucleotides match TRBD1. CDR3 length: 14 residues. With 5 bases clipped from V and 5 bases from J, the junction kept 7 bases outside the gene matches. The germline V gene has CDR1 LNHDA and CDR2 SQIVND (reference sequence). The CDR3 region is CASSARRGLTEAFF. The CDR3, as DNA: TGTGCCAGTAGTGCCCGCAGGGGGCTGACTGAAGCTTTCTTT.

The CDR3 region has the DNA TGTGCCAGCAGTTACTCGGGCCTTGGACAAGAGACCCAGTACTTC. Translated: CASSYSGLGQETQYF. The genes are TRBV6-2 or TRBV6-3 and TRBJ2-5; no definite D call. Germline lookup yields CDR1 MNHEY and CDR2 SVGEGT. The CDR3 runs to 15 residues. The V and J ends lost 0 bases and 2 bases respectively, with 10 bases between them.

This clone has just a few counts. This rearrangement joins TRBV7-2 to TRBJ2-2; 8 bases fit TRBD1. Germline V lookup: CDR1 SGHTA, CDR2 FQGNSA. The CDR3 sequence is 16 residues long. V trimming: 5 bases; J trimming: 1 base; junction bases outside the gene matches: 6. The CDR3 is CASSPYGTGNTGELFF. DNA of the CDR3: TGTGCCAGCAGCCCCTACGGGACAGGGAACACCGGGGAGCTGTTTTTT.

The V gene is TRBV29-1, the J gene TRBJ2-1, with D possibly being TRBD2 (5 bases). This CDR3 contains 12 residues. With 1 base removed from V and 12 bases from J, the gap between germline ends came to 13 bases. Germline V lookup: CDR1 SQVTM, CDR2 ANQGSEA. This CDR3 is CSVEAEALGQFF. As DNA, the CDR3 is TGCAGCGTTGAAGCGGAGGCGTTAGGGCAGTTCTTC.

A few counts support this clone. The chain is built from TRBV15 and TRBJ1-2; possibly TRBD1 for D (5 bases). V lost 0 bases to trimming and J lost 2 bases, with 13 bases between them. Germline V gene lookup returns CDR1 LNHNV and CDR2 YYDKDF (reference sequence). There are 16 residues in the CDR3. CDR3 region: CATSRDLMGQNYGYTF. The CDR3 DNA follows: TGTGCCACCAGCAGAGATCTCATGGGGCAGAACTATGGCTACACCTTC. Complete variable domain (other parts from reference TRBV15 and TRBJ1-2): DAMVIQNPRYQVTQFGKPVTLSCSQTLNHNVMYWYQQKSSQAPKLLFHYYDKDFNNEADTPDNFQSRRPNTSFCFLDIRSPGLGDTAMYLCATSRDLMGQNYGYTFGSGTRLTVV.

This clone was seen more than once but under ten times. This chain connects TRBV6-2 or TRBV6-3 to TRBJ2-2; a possible D gene is TRBD1 (6 bases). This CDR3 contains 14 residues. V shed 7 bases and J shed 6 bases, with 15 bases lying between them. Germline loops: CDR1 MNHEY, CDR2 SVGEGT. Written as DNA, the CDR3 is TGTGCCAGCACCCCGAGGTCAGGGGCCGGGGAGCTGTTTTTT. Residues: CASTPRSGAGELFF.

This clone was picked up a small number of times. J is TRBJ1-1 and V is TRBV12-3 or TRBV12-4; D remains ambiguous. V lost 8 bases and J lost 0, with 7 bases in between. The CDR3 is 12 amino acids. CDR3 amino acids: CASGQLNTEAFF. CDR3 in DNA: TGTGCCAGCGGGCAGCTGAACACTGAAGCTTTCTTT.

CDR3 sequence (DNA): TGTGCCAGTAGTAACCCTCACAGGGGTCCAGATACGCAGTATTTT. It encodes CASSNPHRGPDTQYF. This sequence joins TRBV19 and TRBJ2-3; 7 bases map to TRBD1. Trimming cost V 4 bases and J 4 bases; bases outside gene matches: 8. Germline lookup yields CDR1 LNHDA and CDR2 SQIVND (reference sequence). The CDR3 runs 15 residues.

The chain links TRBV4-2 to TRBJ1-4; D unresolved. The length of the CDR3 is 14 residues. V lost 1 base, J lost 4 bases, and 7 bases lay in between. Germline V CDR1 and CDR2: LGHNA, YNFKEQ. The CDR3 coding sequence is TGTGCCAGCAGCCAAGGGTCGGGTAATGAAAAACTGTTTTTT. It specifies CASSQGSGNEKLFF.